This T cell receptor beta chain was documented in a study of metastatic and nonmetastatic thyroid tumors. Trimming removed 5 bases from V and 1 base from J, with 11 bases in between. Germline assignment: CDR1 LNHDA and CDR2 SQIVND (reference sequence). This CDR3 is 14 amino acids long. To note about this clone: Its antigen is undetermined.

Authors' analysis steps: It was from CDR3 differences across clinicopathological groups that a distant-metastasis classifier for papillary thyroid cancer was built. Using MiXCR, TCRdb reanalyzed the PCR reads. The V and J calls shown here were made by TCRdb, not taken from the authors' results. Of tens of thousands of clones listed, 35% to 40% are singletons. Findings and caveats of the study: Patients with malignant thyroid tumors reportedly had significantly higher TCR beta diversity than those with benign nodules, in blood and tumor.

There were no patients who had received any treatment before thyroid surgery. Material for sequencing was tumor tissue. The V gene is TRBV19, the J gene TRBJ2-5, with D perhaps TRBD2 (7 bases). The sequence was collected from a female donor with papillary thyroid cancer or a benign thyroid nodule (not recorded which). Some clones in this sample may be carry-over from other donors' samples. The CDR3 DNA reads TGTGCCAGTAGTCGGGGGGACATCCAAGAGACCCAGTACTTC. Amino acid sequence: CASSRGDIQETQYF. Based on the CDR3 plus reference TRBV19 and TRBJ2-5, the full variable domain is DGGITQSPKYLFRKEGQNVTLSCEQNLNHDAMYWYRQDPGQGLRLIYYSQIVNDFQKGDIAEGYSVSREKKESFPLTVTSAQKNPTAFYLCASSRGDIQETQYFGPGTRLLVL.